A single sample is the source of the 9 T cell receptor beta chains below, sequenced in a study of blood T cell repertoires in COVID-19. The protocol was immunoSEQ multiplex PCR, while the TCRdb copy is restricted to in-frame clones and leaves out a portion. The sample yields around 250,000 clones, approximately 84% seen once. The sample consisted of PBMCs or T cells enriched from blood (not recorded which). The source of these receptors is a woman aged 45-65 years who had been exposed to COVID-19.

V gene TRBV2 combines with J gene TRBJ2-2; possible D gene TRBD2, 5 bases. The CDR3 sequence is 16 residues long. Trimming cost V 6 bases and J 0 bases, with 14 bases left between them. Germline-derived CDR1 and CDR2 are SNHLY and FYNNEI. Here the CDR3 reads CASSILRRPNTGELFF. The DNA for the CDR3 is TGTGCCAGCAGCATCCTGAGGAGGCCGAACACCGGGGAGCTGTTTTTT.

The chain uses TRBV24-1 and TRBJ2-1; TRBD1 agrees at 11 bases. V shed 2 bases and J 6 bases; nucleotides not matched to a gene: 8. The CDR3 is 17 residues long. Per the germline V gene, CDR1 is KGHDR and CDR2 is SFDVKD. The DNA of the CDR3 is TGTGCCACCAGTGATTCCTTTAAGGGGACAGGGGGCAATGAGCAGTTCTTC. As protein: CATSDSFKGTGGNEQFF.

This chain uses TRBV19 with TRBJ2-6; D possibly corresponds to TRBD1 (6 bases). Germline V gives CDR1 LNHDA, CDR2 SQIVND (reference sequence). The CDR3 loop spans 17 amino acids. V lost 10 bases and J 4 bases, leaving 23 bases between the germline ends. The CDR3 protein is CATRGPGHGSGANVLTF. Here the CDR3 DNA reads TGTGCCACCCGAGGCCCGGGACACGGCTCAGGGGCCAACGTCCTGACTTTC.

CDR3 bases: TGTGCCTGGGTAGAAACAGGCAGCAATCAGCCCCAGCATTTT. Protein sequence: CAWVETGSNQPQHF. The V and J genes are TRBV30 and TRBJ1-5, with D perhaps TRBD1 (5 bases). V lost 5 bases and J 1 base, leaving 12 bases between the germline ends. From germline, CDR1 is GTSNPN and CDR2 SVGIG (reference sequence). The CDR3 consists of 14 residues.

This clone has a handful of counts. The rearrangement links TRBV3-1 (or the pseudogene TRBV3-2) to TRBJ1-4; 8 nucleotides line up with TRBD1. CDR1 is LGHDT, CDR2 YNNKEL, per germline (reference sequence). This CDR3 region has 12 residues. V lost 1 base and J lost 12; bases outside the gene matches: 1. The CDR3 is CASSQAGGELFF. CDR3 coding DNA: TGTGCCAGCAGCCAAGCAGGGGGCGAACTGTTTTTT.

The chain links TRBV2 to TRBJ2-1; possibly TRBD1 for D (6 bases). Trimming removed 6 bases at V and 4 bases at J, with 10 bases between. Germline V gene lookup returns CDR1 SNHLY and CDR2 FYNNEI. The CDR3 runs to 13 residues. This CDR3 is CASRLDSYNEQFF. CDR3 DNA sequence: TGTGCCAGCAGGCTGGACAGTTACAATGAGCAGTTCTTC.

J is TRBJ1-1 and V is TRBV30, with a weak D call TRBD1 (6 bases). The germline V gene has CDR1 GTSNPN and CDR2 SVGIG (reference sequence). V lost 4 bases to trimming and J lost 0 bases, with 9 bases between them. CDR3 length: 13 amino acids. CDR3 amino acids: CAWTGQLNTEAFF. In nucleotides, the CDR3 is TGTGCCTGGACGGGACAATTGAACACTGAAGCTTTCTTT.

The chain joins TRBV4-2 to TRBJ2-2; D gene unclear. This CDR3 comprises 14 residues. Germline CDR1 is LGHNA and CDR2 is YNFKEQ. V dropped 1 base and J dropped 4 bases, with 7 bases sitting between them. The CDR3 protein is CASSQAGPTGELFF. CDR3 nucleotide sequence: TGTGCCAGCAGCCAAGCAGGTCCCACCGGGGAGCTGTTTTTT.

This clone was recorded only once. The chain carries TRBV3-1 (or the pseudogene TRBV3-2) and TRBJ2-7; 9 bases are shared with TRBD2. The V gene end was trimmed by 3 bases and the J gene end by 7 bases; junction bases not matched to a gene: 13. The CDR3 length is 16 residues. CDR1 LGHDT and CDR2 YNNKEL come from the germline V gene (reference sequence). Here the CDR3 reads CASSQISGGARGEQYF. Here the CDR3 DNA reads TGTGCCAGCAGCCAGATTAGCGGGGGAGCCCGGGGAGAGCAGTACTTC.